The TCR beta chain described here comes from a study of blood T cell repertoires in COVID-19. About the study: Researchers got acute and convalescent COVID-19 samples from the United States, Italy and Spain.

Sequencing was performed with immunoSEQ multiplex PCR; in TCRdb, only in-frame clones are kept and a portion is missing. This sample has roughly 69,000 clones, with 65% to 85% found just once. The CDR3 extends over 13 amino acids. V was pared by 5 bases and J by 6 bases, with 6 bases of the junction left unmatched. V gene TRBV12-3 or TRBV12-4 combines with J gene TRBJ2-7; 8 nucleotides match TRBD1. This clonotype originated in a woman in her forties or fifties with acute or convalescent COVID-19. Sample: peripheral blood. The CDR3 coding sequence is TGTGCCAGCAGTCCGATTACAGGGGGCGAGCAGTACTTC. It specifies CASSPITGGEQYF.